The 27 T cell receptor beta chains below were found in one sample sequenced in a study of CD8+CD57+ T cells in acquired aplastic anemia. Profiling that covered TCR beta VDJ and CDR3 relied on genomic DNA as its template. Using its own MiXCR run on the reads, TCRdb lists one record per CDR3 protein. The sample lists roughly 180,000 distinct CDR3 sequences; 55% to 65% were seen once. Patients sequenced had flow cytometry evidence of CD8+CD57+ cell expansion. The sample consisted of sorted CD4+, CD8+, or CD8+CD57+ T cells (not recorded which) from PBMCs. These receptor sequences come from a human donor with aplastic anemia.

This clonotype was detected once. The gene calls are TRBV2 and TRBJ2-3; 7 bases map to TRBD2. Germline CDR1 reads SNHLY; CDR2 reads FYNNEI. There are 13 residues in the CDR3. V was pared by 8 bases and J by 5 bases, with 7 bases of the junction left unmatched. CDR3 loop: CASRREAIDTQYF. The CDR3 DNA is TGTGCCAGCCGTCGGGAGGCGATAGATACGCAGTATTTT.

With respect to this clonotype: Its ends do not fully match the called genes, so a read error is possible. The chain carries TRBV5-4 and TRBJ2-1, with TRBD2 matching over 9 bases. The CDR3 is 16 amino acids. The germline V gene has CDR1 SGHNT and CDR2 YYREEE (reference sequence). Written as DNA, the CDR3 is TGCGCCAGCAGCCAAGAGAGAGGCGGGGGGGCGAATGAGCAGTTCTTC. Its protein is CASSQERGGGANEQFF.

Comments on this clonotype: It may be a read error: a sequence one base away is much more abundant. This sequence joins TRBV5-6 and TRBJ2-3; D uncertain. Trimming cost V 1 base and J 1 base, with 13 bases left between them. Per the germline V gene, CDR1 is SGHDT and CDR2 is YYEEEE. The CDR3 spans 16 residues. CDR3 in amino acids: CASSLPTPRGTDTQYF. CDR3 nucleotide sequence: TGTGCCAGCAGCTTGCCTACACCCCGGGGCACAGATACGCAGTATTTT.

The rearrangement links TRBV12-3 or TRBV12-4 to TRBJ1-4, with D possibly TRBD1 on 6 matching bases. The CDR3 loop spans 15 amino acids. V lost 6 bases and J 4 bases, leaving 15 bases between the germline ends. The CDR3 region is CASSRSDRFNEKLFF. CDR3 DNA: TGTGCCAGCAGCCGCTCCGACAGGTTTAATGAAAAACTGTTTTTT.

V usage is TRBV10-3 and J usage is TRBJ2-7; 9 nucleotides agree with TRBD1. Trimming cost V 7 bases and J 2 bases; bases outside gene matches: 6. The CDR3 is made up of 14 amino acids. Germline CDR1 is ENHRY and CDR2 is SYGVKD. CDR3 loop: CAIKPQGATYEQYF. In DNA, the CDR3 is TGTGCCATCAAGCCACAGGGGGCCACCTACGAGCAGTACTTC.

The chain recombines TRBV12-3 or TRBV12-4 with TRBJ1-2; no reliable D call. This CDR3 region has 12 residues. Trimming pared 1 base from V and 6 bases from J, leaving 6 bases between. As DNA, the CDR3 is TGTGCCAGCAGTTTAGGGGATCATGGCTACACCTTC. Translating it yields CASSLGDHGYTF.

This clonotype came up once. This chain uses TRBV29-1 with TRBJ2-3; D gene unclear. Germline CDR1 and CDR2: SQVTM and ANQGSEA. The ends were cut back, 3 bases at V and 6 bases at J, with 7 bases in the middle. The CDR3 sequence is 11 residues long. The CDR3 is CSVDDGDTQYF. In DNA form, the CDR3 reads TGCAGCGTTGATGACGGGGATACGCAGTATTTT.

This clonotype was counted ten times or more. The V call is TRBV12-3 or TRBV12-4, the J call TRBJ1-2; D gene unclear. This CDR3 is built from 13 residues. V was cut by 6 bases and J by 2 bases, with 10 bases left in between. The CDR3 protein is CASSPSGNYGYTF. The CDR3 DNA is TGTGCCAGCAGCCCTTCAGGAAACTATGGCTACACCTTC.

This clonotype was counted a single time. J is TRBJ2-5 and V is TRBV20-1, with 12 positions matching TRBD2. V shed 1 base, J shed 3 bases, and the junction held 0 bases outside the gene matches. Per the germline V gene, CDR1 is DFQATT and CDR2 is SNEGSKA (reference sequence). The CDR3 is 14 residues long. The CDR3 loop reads CSARGTSGEETQYF. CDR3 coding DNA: TGCAGTGCTAGAGGGACTAGCGGGGAAGAGACCCAGTACTTC.

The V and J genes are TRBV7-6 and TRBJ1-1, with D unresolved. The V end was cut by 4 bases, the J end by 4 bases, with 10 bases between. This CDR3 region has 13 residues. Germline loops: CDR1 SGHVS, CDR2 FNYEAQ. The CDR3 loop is CASSSTSSTEAFF. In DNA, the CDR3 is TGTGCCAGCAGCTCCACGAGCAGCACTGAAGCTTTCTTT.

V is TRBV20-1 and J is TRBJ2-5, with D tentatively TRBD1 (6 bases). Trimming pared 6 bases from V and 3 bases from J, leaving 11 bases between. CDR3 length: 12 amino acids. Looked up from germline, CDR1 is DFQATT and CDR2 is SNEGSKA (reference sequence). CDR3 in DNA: TGCAGTGCCGGGACAAATAAAGAGACCCAGTACTTC. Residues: CSAGTNKETQYF.

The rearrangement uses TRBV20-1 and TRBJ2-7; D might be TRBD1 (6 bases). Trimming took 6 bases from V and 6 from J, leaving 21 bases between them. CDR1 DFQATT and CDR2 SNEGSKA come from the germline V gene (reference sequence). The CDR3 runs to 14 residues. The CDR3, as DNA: TGCAGTGCCCGGGTTCAGGGGAAGCTGGGCGAGCAGTACTTC. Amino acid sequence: CSARVQGKLGEQYF.

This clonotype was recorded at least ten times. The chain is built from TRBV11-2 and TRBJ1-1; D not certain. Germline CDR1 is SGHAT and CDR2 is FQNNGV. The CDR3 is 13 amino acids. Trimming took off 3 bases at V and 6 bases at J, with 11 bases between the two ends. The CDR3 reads CASSLNLPPEAFF. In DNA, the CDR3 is TGTGCCAGCAGCTTGAACCTCCCCCCTGAAGCTTTCTTT.

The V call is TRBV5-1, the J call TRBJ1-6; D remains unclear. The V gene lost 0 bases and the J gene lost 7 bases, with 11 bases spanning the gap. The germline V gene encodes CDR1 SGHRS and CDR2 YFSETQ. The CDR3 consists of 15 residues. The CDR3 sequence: CASSLAGVINSPLHF. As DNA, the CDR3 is TGCGCCAGCAGCTTGGCCGGGGTTATAAATTCACCCCTCCACTTT.

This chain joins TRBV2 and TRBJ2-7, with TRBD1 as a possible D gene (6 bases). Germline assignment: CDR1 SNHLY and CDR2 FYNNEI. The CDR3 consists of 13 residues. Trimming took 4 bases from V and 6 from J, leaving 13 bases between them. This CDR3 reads CASSGGGGGEQYF. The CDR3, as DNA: TGTGCCAGCAGTGGAGGGGGTGGAGGCGAGCAGTACTTC.

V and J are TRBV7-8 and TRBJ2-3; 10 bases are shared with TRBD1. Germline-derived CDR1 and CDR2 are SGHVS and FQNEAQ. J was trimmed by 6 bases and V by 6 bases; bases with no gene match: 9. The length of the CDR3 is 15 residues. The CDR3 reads CASRIDRGRGDTQYF. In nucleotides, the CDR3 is TGTGCCAGCAGGATCGACAGGGGGCGCGGTGATACGCAGTATTTT.

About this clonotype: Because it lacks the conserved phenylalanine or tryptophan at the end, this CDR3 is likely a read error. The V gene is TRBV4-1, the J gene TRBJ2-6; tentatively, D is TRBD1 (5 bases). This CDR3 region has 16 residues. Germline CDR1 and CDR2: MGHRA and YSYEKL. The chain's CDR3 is CASSQPQGAGANALTS. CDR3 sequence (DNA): TGCGCCAGCAGCCAACCCCAGGGCGCTGGGGCCAACGCCCTGACTTCC.

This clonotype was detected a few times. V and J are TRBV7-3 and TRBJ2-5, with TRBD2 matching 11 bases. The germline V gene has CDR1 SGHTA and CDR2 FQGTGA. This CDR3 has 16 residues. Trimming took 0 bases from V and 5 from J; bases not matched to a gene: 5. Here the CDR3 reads CASSLTGLAGTETQYF. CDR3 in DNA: TGTGCCAGCAGCTTAACAGGACTAGCGGGTACTGAGACCCAGTACTTC.

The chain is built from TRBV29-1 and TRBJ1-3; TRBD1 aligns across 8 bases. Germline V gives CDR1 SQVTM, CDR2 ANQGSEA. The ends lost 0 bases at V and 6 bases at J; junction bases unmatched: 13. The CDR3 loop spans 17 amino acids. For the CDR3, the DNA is TGCAGCGTTGAAGATTTCCAAGCGACAGGGGCAATAAACACCATATATTTT. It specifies CSVEDFQATGAINTIYF.

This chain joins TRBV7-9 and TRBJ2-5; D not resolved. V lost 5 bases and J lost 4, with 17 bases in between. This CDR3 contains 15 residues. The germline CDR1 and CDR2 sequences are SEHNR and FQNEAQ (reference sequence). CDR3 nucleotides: TGTGCCAGCAGCATGGGCCGGACCGCCCGAGAGACCCAGTACTTC. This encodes CASSMGRTARETQYF. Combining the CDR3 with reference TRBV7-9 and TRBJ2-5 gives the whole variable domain DTGVSQNPRHKITKRGQNVTFRCDPISEHNRLYWYRQTLGQGPEFLTYFQNEAQLEKSRLLSDRFSAERPKGSFSTLEIQRTEQGDSAMYLCASSMGRTARETQYFGPGTRLLVL.

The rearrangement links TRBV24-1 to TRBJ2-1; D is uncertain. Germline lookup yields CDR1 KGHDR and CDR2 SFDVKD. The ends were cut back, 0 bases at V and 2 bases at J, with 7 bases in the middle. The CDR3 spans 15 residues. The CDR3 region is CATSDLSDTYNEQFF. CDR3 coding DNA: TGTGCCACCAGTGATTTGAGCGATACCTACAATGAGCAGTTCTTC.

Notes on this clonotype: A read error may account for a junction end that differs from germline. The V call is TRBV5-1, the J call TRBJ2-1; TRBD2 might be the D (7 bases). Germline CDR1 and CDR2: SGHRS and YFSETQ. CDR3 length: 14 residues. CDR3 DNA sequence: TGCGCCGGCAGCTTGGGGGGGCCTGGCAATGAGCAGTTCTTC. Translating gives CAGSLGGPGNEQFF.

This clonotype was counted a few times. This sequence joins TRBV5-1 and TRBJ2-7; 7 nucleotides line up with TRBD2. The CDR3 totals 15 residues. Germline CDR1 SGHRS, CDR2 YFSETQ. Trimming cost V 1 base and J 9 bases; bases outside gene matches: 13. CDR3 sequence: CASSLSGERGRWQYF. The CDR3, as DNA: TGCGCCAGCAGCTTGAGCGGGGAGAGGGGTCGGTGGCAGTACTTC.

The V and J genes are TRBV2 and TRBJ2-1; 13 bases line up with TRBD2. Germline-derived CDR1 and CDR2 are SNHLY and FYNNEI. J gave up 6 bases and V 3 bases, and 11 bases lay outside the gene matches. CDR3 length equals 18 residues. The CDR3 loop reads CASSDLGLAGDSGNEQFF. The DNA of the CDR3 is TGTGCCAGCAGTGACCTCGGACTAGCGGGAGACTCCGGCAATGAGCAGTTCTTC.

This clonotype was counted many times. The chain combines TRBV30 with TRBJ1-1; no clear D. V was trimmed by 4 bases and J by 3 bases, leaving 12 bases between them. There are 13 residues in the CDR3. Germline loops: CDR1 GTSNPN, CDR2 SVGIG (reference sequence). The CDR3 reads CAWNPGGDTEAFF. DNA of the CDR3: TGTGCCTGGAATCCGGGTGGGGACACTGAAGCTTTCTTT.

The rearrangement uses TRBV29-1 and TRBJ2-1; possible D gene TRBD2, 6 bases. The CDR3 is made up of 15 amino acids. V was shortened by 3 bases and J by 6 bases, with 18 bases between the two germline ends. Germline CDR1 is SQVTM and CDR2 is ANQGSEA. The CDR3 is CSVDLRGTVPNEQFF. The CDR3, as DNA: TGCAGCGTTGACCTACGAGGGACTGTCCCCAATGAGCAGTTCTTC.

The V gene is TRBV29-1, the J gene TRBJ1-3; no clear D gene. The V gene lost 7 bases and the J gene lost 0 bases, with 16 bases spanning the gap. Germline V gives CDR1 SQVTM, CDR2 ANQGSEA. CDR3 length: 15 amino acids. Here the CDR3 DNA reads TGCAGCGCCATGATCGGGGAATCCTCTGGAAACACCATATATTTT. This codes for CSAMIGESSGNTIYF.